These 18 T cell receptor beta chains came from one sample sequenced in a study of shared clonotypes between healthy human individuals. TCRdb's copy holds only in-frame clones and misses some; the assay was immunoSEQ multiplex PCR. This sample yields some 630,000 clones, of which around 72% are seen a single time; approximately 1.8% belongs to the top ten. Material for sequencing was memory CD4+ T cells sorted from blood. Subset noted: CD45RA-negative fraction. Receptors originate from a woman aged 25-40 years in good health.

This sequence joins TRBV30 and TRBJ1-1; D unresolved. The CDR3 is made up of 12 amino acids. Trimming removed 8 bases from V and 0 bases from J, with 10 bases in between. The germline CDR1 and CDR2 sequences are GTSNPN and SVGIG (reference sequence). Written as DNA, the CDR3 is TGTGCCGGACGACGGATGAACACTGAAGCTTTCTTT. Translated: CAGRRMNTEAFF.

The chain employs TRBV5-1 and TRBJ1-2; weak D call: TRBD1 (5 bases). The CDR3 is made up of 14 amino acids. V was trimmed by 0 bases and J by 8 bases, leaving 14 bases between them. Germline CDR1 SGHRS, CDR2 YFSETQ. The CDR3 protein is CASSLGRGGGGYTF. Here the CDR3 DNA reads TGCGCCAGCAGCTTGGGTAGGGGAGGTGGAGGCTACACCTTC. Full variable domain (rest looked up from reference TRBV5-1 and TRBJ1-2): KAGVTQTPRYLIKTRGQQVTLSCSPISGHRSVSWYQQTPGQGLQFLFEYFSETQRNKGNFPGRFSGRQFSNSRSEMNVSTLELGDSALYLCASSLGRGGGGYTFGSGTRLTVV.

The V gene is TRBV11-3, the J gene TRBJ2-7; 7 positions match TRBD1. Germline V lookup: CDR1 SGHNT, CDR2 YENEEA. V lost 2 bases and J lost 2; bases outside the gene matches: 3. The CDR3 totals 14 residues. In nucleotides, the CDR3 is TGTGCCAGCAGCTTATCGGGACAGACCTACGAGCAGTACTTC. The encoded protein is CASSLSGQTYEQYF. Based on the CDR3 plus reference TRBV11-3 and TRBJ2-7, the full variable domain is EAGVVQSPRYKIIEKKQPVAFWCNPISGHNTLYWYLQNLGQGPELLIRYENEEAVDDSQLPKDRFSAERLKGVDSTLKIQPAELGDSAVYLCASSLSGQTYEQYFGPGTRLTVT.

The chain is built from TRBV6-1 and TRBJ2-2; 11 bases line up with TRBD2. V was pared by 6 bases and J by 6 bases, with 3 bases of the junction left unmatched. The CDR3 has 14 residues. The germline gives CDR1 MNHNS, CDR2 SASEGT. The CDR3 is CASRASGRSGELFF. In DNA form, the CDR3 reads TGTGCCAGCAGGGCTAGCGGGAGGTCCGGGGAGCTGTTTTTT.

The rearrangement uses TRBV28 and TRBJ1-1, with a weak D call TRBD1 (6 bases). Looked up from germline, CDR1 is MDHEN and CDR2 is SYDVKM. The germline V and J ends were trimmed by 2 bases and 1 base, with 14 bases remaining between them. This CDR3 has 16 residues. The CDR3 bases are TGTGCCAGCAGTTTACGGCCAGGGGCGGGGAACACTGAAGCTTTCTTT. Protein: CASSLRPGAGNTEAFF. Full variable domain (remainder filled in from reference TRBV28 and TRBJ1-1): DVKVTQSSRYLVKRTGEKVFLECVQDMDHENMFWYRQDPGLGLRLIYFSYDVKMKEKGDIPEGYSVSREKKERFSLILESASTNQTSMYLCASSLRPGAGNTEAFFGQGTRLTVV.

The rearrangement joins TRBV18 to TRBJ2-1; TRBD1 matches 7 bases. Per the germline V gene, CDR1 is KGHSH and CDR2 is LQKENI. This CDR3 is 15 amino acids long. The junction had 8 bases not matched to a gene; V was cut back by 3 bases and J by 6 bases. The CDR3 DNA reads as TGTGCCAGCTCACCCGGACAGGCCCTCGGCAATGAGCAGTTCTTC. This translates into CASSPGQALGNEQFF.

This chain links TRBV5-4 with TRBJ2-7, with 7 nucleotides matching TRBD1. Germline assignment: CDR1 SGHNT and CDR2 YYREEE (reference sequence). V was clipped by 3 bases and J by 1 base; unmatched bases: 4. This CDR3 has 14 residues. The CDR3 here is CASSSNRGSYEQYF. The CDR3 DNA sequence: TGTGCCAGCAGCTCCAACAGGGGTTCCTACGAGCAGTACTTC.

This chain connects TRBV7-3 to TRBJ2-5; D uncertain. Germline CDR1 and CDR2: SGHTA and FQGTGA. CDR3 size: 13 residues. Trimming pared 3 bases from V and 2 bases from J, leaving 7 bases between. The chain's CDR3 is CASSFRAQETQYF. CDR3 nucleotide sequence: TGTGCCAGCAGCTTTCGAGCGCAAGAGACCCAGTACTTC.

CDR3: CASRNPPGTDNEKLFF. CDR3 nucleotides: TGTGCCAGCAGAAATCCCCCCGGGACGGACAATGAAAAACTGTTTTTT. The chain links TRBV28 to TRBJ1-4, with a tentative D call TRBD1 (5 bases). This CDR3 comprises 16 residues. V gave up 6 bases and J gave up 5 bases, with 19 bases separating them. CDR1 and CDR2 (germline): MDHEN, SYDVKM.

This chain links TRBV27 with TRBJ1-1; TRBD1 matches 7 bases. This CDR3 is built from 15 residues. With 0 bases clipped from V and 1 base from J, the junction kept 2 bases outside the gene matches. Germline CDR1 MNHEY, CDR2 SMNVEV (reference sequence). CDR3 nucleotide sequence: TGTGCCAGCAGTTTATCGAGGACAGGGAACACTGAAGCTTTCTTT. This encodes CASSLSRTGNTEAFF.

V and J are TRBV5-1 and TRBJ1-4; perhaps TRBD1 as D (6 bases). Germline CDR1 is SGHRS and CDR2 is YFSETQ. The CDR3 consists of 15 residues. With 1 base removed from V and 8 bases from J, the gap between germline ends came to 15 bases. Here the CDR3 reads CASSLQGTEGEKLFF. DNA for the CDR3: TGCGCCAGCAGCTTGCAGGGGACGGAAGGAGAAAAACTGTTTTTT.

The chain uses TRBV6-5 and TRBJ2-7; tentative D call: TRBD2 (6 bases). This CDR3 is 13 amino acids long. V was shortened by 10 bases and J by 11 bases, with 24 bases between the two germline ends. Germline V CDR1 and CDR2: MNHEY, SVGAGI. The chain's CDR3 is CAIRGSGVDREYF. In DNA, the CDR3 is TGTGCCATCCGAGGGTCGGGAGTCGATAGAGAGTACTTC.

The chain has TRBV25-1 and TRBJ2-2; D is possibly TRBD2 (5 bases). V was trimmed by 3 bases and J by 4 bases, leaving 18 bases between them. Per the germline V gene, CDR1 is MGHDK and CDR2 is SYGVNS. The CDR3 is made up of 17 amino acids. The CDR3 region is CASSEIDGKVPTGELFF. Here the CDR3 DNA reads TGTGCCAGCAGTGAGATAGACGGGAAAGTCCCCACCGGGGAGCTGTTTTTT.

The CDR3 sequence is CASSQTGGDYGYTF. The CDR3 DNA reads as TGTGCCAGCAGTCAGACAGGGGGGGACTATGGCTACACCTTC. The chain combines TRBV6-6 with TRBJ1-2, with 9 bases fitting TRBD1. Germline CDR1 reads MNHNY; CDR2 reads SVGAGI (reference sequence). The J segment lost 3 bases and the V segment lost 5 bases, leaving 4 bases of the junction unmatched. The CDR3 consists of 14 residues.

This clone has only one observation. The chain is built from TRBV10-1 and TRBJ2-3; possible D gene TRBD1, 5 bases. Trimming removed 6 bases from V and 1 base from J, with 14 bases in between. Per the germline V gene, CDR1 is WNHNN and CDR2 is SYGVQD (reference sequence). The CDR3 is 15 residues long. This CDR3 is CASRGEGVGTDTQYF. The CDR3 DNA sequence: TGCGCCAGCAGAGGTGAAGGGGTCGGCACAGATACGCAGTATTTT.

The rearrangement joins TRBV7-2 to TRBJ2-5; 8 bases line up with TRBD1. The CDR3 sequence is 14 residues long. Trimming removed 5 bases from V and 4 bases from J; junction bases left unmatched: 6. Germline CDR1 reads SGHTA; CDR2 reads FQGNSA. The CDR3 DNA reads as TGTGCCAGCAGCCCGCAGGGGGCCTCAGAGACCCAGTACTTC. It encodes CASSPQGASETQYF.

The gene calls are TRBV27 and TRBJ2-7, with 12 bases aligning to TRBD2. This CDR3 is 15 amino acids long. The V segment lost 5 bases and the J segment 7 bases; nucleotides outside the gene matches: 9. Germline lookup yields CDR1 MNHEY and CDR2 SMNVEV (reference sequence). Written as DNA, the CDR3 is TGTGCCAGCAGTCCTCTAGCGGGAGGGACTGAGGAGCAGTACTTC. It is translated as CASSPLAGGTEEQYF.

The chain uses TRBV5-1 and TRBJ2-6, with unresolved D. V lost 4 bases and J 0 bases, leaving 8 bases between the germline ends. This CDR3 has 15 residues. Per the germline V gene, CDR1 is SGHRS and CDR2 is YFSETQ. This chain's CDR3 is CASSLQVSGANVLTF. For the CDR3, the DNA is TGCGCCAGCAGCCTCCAGGTCTCTGGGGCCAACGTCCTGACTTTC.